This T cell receptor beta chain was documented in a study of CD8 T cells in Susac syndrome. The CDR3 is 15 residues long. Germline V gene data show CDR1 as SGHTA and CDR2 as FQGNSA. The V end lost 1 base, the J end lost 0 bases, and 6 bases lay between the germline ends. This clonotype came up a few times. The study sequenced TCR beta in blood CD8+ and CD4+ T cells. Random-hexamer reverse transcription was applied to about 0.5 to 1 ug RNA. Amplification of TCR beta CDR3 was carried out by immunoSEQ multiplex PCR, which covered 54 Vbeta and 13 Jbeta segments. TCRdb ran MiXCR on the immunoSEQ multiplex PCR reads and lists one entry per CDR3 protein. The sample has 150,000 to 200,000 distinct CDR3 sequences, over 85% seen once.

The genes are TRBV7-2 and TRBJ1-4, with no clear D. This TCR was recovered from a human donor in good health. The sample comprised CD4+ T cells from PBMCs. CDR3: CASSLGHATNEKLFF. CDR3 DNA sequence: TGTGCCAGCAGCTTAGGACATGCAACTAATGAAAAACTGTTTTTT.